The 25 T cell receptor beta chains given below trace back to one sample, sequenced in a study of blood T cell repertoires in COVID-19. Assay: immunoSEQ multiplex PCR; the TCRdb copy retains only in-frame clones and omits some. The sample carries approximately 50,000 clones, 70% to 85% recorded once. The material sequenced was peripheral blood. These receptors were obtained from a man in his 70s with acute or convalescent COVID-19.

The sample holds one count of this clone. The chain recombines TRBV29-1 with TRBJ2-7, with no clear D. Between the trimmed V and J ends, which lost 3 bases and 2 bases, there was a span of 11 bases. Germline V gene data show CDR1 as SQVTM and CDR2 as ANQGSEA. The CDR3 loop spans 13 amino acids. The chain's CDR3 is CSVEQQEPYEQYF. CDR3 sequence (DNA): TGCAGCGTTGAGCAGCAGGAACCCTACGAGCAGTACTTC.

In this sample, this clone turned up once. This rearrangement joins TRBV6-6 to TRBJ2-7, with 7 bases lining up with TRBD1. The CDR3 runs 14 residues. V was pared by 7 bases and J by 3 bases, with 9 bases of the junction left unmatched. The germline CDR1 and CDR2 sequences are MNHNY and SVGAGI (reference sequence). The CDR3 loop is CASTNRDRRYEQYF. In DNA, the CDR3 is TGTGCCAGCACCAATCGGGACAGACGCTACGAGCAGTACTTC.

The V and J genes are TRBV7-2 and TRBJ1-1, with 10 bases aligning to TRBD1. CDR3 size: 14 residues. Germline lookup yields CDR1 SGHTA and CDR2 FQGNSA. J gave up 5 bases and V 5 bases, and 5 bases lay outside the gene matches. Written as DNA, the CDR3 is TGTGCCAGCAGCGGGGGACAGGGGAGAACTGAAGCTTTCTTT. Translated: CASSGGQGRTEAFF.

The CDR3 region is CASSLLGEATEAFF. CDR3 in DNA: TGTGCCAGCAGCTTGCTAGGGGAAGCCACTGAAGCTTTCTTT. This chain links TRBV5-5 with TRBJ1-1; perhaps TRBD1 as D (5 bases). Germline V gene lookup returns CDR1 SGHKS and CDR2 YYEKEE (reference sequence). The length of the CDR3 is 14 residues. V dropped 1 base and J dropped 4 bases, with 11 bases sitting between them. The full variable domain, its missing parts supplied by reference TRBV5-5 and TRBJ1-1, is DAGVTQSPTHLIKTRGQQVTLRCSPISGHKSVSWYQQVLGQGPQFIFQYYEKEERGRGNFPDRFSARQFPNYSSELNVNALLLGDSALYLCASSLLGEATEAFFGQGTRLTVV.

The chain carries TRBV18 and TRBJ2-5, with D possibly matching TRBD2 (5 bases). CDR1 and CDR2 from the germline V gene are KGHSH and LQKENI. V was cut by 3 bases and J by 4 bases, with 9 bases left in between. CDR3 length: 13 amino acids. The CDR3 DNA sequence: TGTGCCAGCTCACCCCCCCGGGGAGAGACCCAGTACTTC. Translated, it gives CASSPPRGETQYF.

The chain combines TRBV19 with TRBJ1-5; TRBD1 agrees at 9 bases. The CDR3 spans 14 residues. Per germline, CDR1 LNHDA and CDR2 SQIVND (reference sequence). Trimming took 2 bases from V and 7 from J; bases not matched to a gene: 3. The CDR3 DNA follows: TGTGCCAGTAGTATACTACAGGGGGCCCAGCCCCAGCATTTT. Encoded protein: CASSILQGAQPQHF.

Comment on this clone: Other DNA sequences from this sample encode an identical CDR3 as well. V gene TRBV5-6 combines with J gene TRBJ2-7; 9 nucleotides line up with TRBD1. The CDR3 length is 14 residues. Trimming removed 4 bases from V and 4 bases from J; junction bases left unmatched: 6. Per the germline V gene, CDR1 is SGHDT and CDR2 is YYEEEE. The CDR3 bases are TGTGCCAGCAGCAAGGGACAGGGTCGGTACGAGCAGTACTTC. Protein product: CASSKGQGRYEQYF.

The chain recombines TRBV4-1 with TRBJ1-4, with D perhaps TRBD1 (5 bases). Trimming cost V 4 bases and J 6 bases, with 18 bases left between them. Germline V CDR1 and CDR2: MGHRA, YSYEKL. The CDR3 runs 16 residues. The CDR3 coding sequence is TGCGCCAGCAGCCTACAGGAGAACCGGGCCTATGAAAAACTGTTTTTT. This sequence encodes CASSLQENRAYEKLFF.

The rearrangement joins TRBV13 to TRBJ2-2; 7 bases fit TRBD2. There are 16 residues in the CDR3. CDR1 and CDR2 from the germline V gene are PRHDT and FYEKMQ (reference sequence). The J segment lost 0 bases and the V segment lost 5 bases, leaving 6 bases of the junction unmatched. This CDR3 reads CASSVSGLPNTGELFF. CDR3 bases: TGTGCCAGCAGCGTATCGGGACTACCGAACACCGGGGAGCTGTTTTTT.

This clone has a single count. This chain connects TRBV6-5 to TRBJ2-2; D remains unclear. The germline V gene encodes CDR1 MNHEY and CDR2 SVGAGI. V was shortened by 6 bases and J by 4 bases, with 9 bases between the two germline ends. The CDR3 runs to 13 residues. The CDR3 sequence: CASRSKITGELFF. The DNA of the CDR3 is TGTGCCAGCAGGAGCAAAATCACCGGGGAGCTGTTTTTT.

The genes are TRBV15 and TRBJ2-1, with no clear D. This CDR3 has 15 residues. CDR1 LNHNV and CDR2 YYDKDF come from the germline V gene (reference sequence). With 5 bases removed from V and 2 bases from J, the gap between germline ends came to 13 bases. As DNA, the CDR3 is TGTGCCACCAGCGGTCCACAGATCACCTACAATGAGCAGTTCTTC. Translation: CATSGPQITYNEQFF.

The chain links TRBV10-3 to TRBJ2-2; 11 bases align to TRBD2. Losses at the gene ends were 3 bases for V and 5 bases for J; bases not matched to a gene: 5. Germline CDR1 is ENHRY and CDR2 is SYGVKD. There are 16 residues in the CDR3. CDR3: CAISDSGTSGTGELFF. The CDR3 DNA reads TGTGCCATCAGTGATTCCGGGACTAGCGGAACCGGGGAGCTGTTTTTT.

The gene calls are TRBV19 and TRBJ2-2; weak D call: TRBD1 (5 bases). The CDR3 length is 15 residues. Between the trimmed V and J ends, which lost 3 bases and 4 bases, there was a span of 12 bases. CDR1 and CDR2 (germline): LNHDA, SQIVND (reference sequence). The CDR3 region is CASSIGPTGTGELFF. The CDR3 DNA is TGTGCCAGTAGTATCGGGCCAACAGGCACCGGGGAGCTGTTTTTT.

This chain joins TRBV24-1 and TRBJ1-2; D is perhaps TRBD1 (6 bases). Germline values: CDR1 KGHDR, CDR2 SFDVKD. This CDR3 has 15 amino acids. Deletions cut 2 bases from V and 5 bases from J, with 14 bases between. The CDR3 sequence: CATSDWTEKNYGYTF. CDR3 coding DNA: TGTGCCACCAGTGATTGGACAGAGAAGAATTATGGCTACACCTTC.

The genes are TRBV5-1 and TRBJ2-3, with 8 bases that match TRBD2. Germline-derived CDR1 and CDR2 are SGHRS and YFSETQ. The CDR3 totals 15 residues. J gave up 6 bases and V 0 bases, and 6 bases lay outside the gene matches. CDR3 nucleotides: TGCGCCAGCAGCTTGGAAGGGACTAGAATGGATACGCAGTATTTT. It encodes CASSLEGTRMDTQYF.

V gene TRBV11-2 combines with J gene TRBJ2-1; TRBD2 matches at 11 bases. The CDR3 contains 18 residues. J was trimmed by 5 bases and V by 3 bases; bases with no gene match: 12. Germline V gene lookup returns CDR1 SGHAT and CDR2 FQNNGV. The CDR3 loop is CASSFSLRPGLADNEQFF. The DNA for the CDR3 is TGTGCCAGCAGCTTCAGCCTTAGACCGGGACTAGCGGACAATGAGCAGTTCTTC. Drawing the rest from reference TRBV11-2 and TRBJ2-1, the complete variable domain is EAGVAQSPRYKIIEKRQSVAFWCNPISGHATLYWYQQILGQGPKLLIQFQNNGVVDDSQLPKDRFSAERLKGVDSTLKIQPAKLEDSAVYLCASSFSLRPGLADNEQFFGPGTRLTVL.

The chain employs TRBV11-3 and TRBJ2-5; D is ambiguous. The germline CDR1 and CDR2 sequences are SGHNT and YENEEA. The CDR3 runs 15 residues. The V and J ends lost 5 bases and 1 base respectively, with 14 bases between them. The CDR3 sequence is CASSLSGSPQETQYF. Written as DNA, the CDR3 is TGTGCCAGCAGCCTATCGGGTAGCCCCCAAGAGACCCAGTACTTC.

The CDR3 region has the DNA TGTGCCAGCAGCTTAAGGGGGGGATTGTCCTACAATGAGCAGTTCTTC. Amino acids: CASSLRGGLSYNEQFF. The rearrangement links TRBV7-9 to TRBJ2-1; D is perhaps TRBD2 (7 bases). V lost 2 bases and J 1 base, leaving 12 bases between the germline ends. Germline CDR1 reads SEHNR; CDR2 reads FQNEAQ (reference sequence). This CDR3 spans 16 amino acids.

CDR3 DNA: TGTGCCAGCAGTTGGGGGCGCACCGGGGAGCTGTTTTTT. Protein: CASSWGRTGELFF. This chain joins TRBV11-3 and TRBJ2-2, with a possible D match to TRBD1 (6 bases). The CDR3 consists of 13 residues. CDR1 is SGHNT and CDR2 is YENEEA in the germline V gene. V shed 6 bases and J shed 4 bases, with 9 bases lying between them.

The rearrangement joins TRBV11-2 to TRBJ2-7; 7 nucleotides match TRBD1. The V segment lost 5 bases and the J segment 0 bases; nucleotides outside the gene matches: 13. In germline, CDR1 is SGHAT, CDR2 FQNNGV. CDR3 length equals 17 residues. This CDR3 is CASSHLTGTARSYEQYF. CDR3 DNA sequence: TGTGCCAGCAGCCATCTCACCGGGACAGCGCGCTCCTACGAGCAGTACTTC.

The chain is built from TRBV7-2 and TRBJ2-7, with 8 bases fitting TRBD2. The CDR3 extends over 17 amino acids. Germline lookup yields CDR1 SGHTA and CDR2 FQGNSA. With V trimmed by 1 base and J by 2 bases, 10 bases remained unmatched. The CDR3 coding sequence is TGTGCCAGCAGCTTAGAACGTCGAGCGGGAGTTGCCTACGAGCAGTACTTC. Translation gives CASSLERRAGVAYEQYF.

The chain couples TRBV6-5 to TRBJ2-7; 8 bases align to TRBD1. The junction had 7 bases not matched to a gene; V was cut back by 0 bases and J by 3 bases. This CDR3 has 16 residues. Germline lookup yields CDR1 MNHEY and CDR2 SVGAGI. In DNA form, the CDR3 reads TGTGCCAGCAGTTACTCGAGAACAGGGGGAAACTACGAGCAGTACTTC. This sequence encodes CASSYSRTGGNYEQYF.

In its sample, this clone was seen once. The gene calls are TRBV7-2 and TRBJ1-2, with 7 bases that match TRBD1. The CDR3 covers 13 residues. Germline assignment: CDR1 SGHTA and CDR2 FQGNSA. Trimming cost V 5 bases and J 6 bases; bases outside gene matches: 6. The CDR3 DNA reads as TGTGCCAGCAGCCCAGAGACAGGGCATGGCTACACCTTC. Its translation: CASSPETGHGYTF.

J is TRBJ1-1 and V is TRBV10-2; D is uncertain. The V and J ends lost 6 bases and 6 bases respectively, with 20 bases between them. The germline V gene has CDR1 WSHSY and CDR2 SAAADI. The length of the CDR3 is 15 residues. DNA of the CDR3: TGCGCCAGCAGGAGCACCGAATTTGAGGGCGCTGAAGCTTTCTTT. As protein: CASRSTEFEGAEAFF.

V and J are TRBV4-2 and TRBJ1-3; a possible D gene is TRBD1 (5 bases). The length of the CDR3 is 17 residues. The V gene lost 3 bases and the J gene lost 0 bases, with 15 bases spanning the gap. CDR1 and CDR2 from the germline V gene are LGHNA and YNFKEQ. CDR3 DNA: TGTGCCAGCAGCCAGGAGGCCGGGACTCACTCTGGAAACACCATATATTTT. This sequence encodes CASSQEAGTHSGNTIYF.